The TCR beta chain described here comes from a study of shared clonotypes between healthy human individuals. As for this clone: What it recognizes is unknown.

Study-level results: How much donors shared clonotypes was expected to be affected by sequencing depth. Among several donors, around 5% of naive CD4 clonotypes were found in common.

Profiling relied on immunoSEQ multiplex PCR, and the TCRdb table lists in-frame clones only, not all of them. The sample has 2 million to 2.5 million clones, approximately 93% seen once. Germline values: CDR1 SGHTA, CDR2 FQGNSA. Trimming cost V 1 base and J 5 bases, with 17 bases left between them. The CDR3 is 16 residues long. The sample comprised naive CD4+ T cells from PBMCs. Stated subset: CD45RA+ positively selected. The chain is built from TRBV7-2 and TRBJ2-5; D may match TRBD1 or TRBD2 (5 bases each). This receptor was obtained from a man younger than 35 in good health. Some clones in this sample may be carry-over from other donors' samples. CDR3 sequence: CASSLVGSPGTETQYF. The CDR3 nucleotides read TGTGCCAGCAGCTTAGTAGGATCCCCTGGGACGGAGACCCAGTACTTC.